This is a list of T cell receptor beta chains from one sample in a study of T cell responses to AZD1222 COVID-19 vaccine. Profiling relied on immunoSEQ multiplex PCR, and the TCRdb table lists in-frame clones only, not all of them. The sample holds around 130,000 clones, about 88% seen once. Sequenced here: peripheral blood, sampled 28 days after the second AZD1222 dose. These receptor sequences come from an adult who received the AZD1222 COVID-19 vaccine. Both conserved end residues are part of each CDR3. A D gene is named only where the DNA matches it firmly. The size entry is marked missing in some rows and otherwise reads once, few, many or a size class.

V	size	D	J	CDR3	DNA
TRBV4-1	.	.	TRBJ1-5	CASSPLDSNQPQHF	TGCGCCAGCAGCCCCCTAGACAGCAATCAGCCCCAGCATTTT
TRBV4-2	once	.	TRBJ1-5	CASSQELYSNQPQHF	TGTGCCAGCAGCCAAGAGCTGTATAGCAATCAGCCCCAGCATTTT
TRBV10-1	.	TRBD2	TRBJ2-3	CATQNGGWNTQYF	TGCGCGACCCAGAACGGGGGGTGGAATACGCAGTATTTT
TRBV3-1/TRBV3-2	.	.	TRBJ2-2	CASSPTRRTGELFF	TGTGCCAGCAGTCCCACCCGGCGAACCGGGGAGCTGTTTTTT
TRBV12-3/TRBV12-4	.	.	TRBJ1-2	CASSLGADYGYTF	TGTGCCAGCAGTTTAGGGGCGGACTATGGCTACACCTTC
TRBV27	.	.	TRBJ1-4	CASSQGPLWNEKLFF	TGTGCCAGCAGTCAAGGACCCCTTTGGAATGAAAAACTGTTTTTT
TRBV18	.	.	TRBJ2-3	CASSPPRASTDTQYF	TGTGCCAGCTCACCCCCCAGGGCTAGCACAGATACGCAGTATTTT
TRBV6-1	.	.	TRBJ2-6	CASSEPAGANVLTF	TGTGCCAGCAGTGAACCAGCTGGGGCCAACGTCCTGACTTTC
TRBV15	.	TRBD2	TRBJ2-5	CATSRDGEGGTQYF	TGTGCCACCAGCAGAGACGGGGAGGGCGGGACCCAGTACTTC
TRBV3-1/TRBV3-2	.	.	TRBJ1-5	CASSQGEGSNQPQHF	TGTGCCAGCAGCCAAGGGGAAGGAAGCAATCAGCCCCAGCATTTT
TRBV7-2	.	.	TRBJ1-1	CASSLVPRNTEAFF	TGTGCCAGCAGCTTAGTTCCCAGGAACACTGAAGCTTTCTTT
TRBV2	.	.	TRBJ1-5	CASSAGGFSLGGNQPQHF	TGTGCCAGCAGCGCGGGTGGTTTTTCCCTGGGAGGCAATCAGCCCCAGCATTTT
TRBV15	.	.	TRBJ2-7	CATSRDVSSYEQYF	TGTGCCACCAGCAGAGATGTCAGCTCCTACGAGCAGTACTTC
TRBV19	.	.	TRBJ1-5	CASSGKGNQPQHF	TGTGCCAGTAGTGGGAAGGGCAATCAGCCCCAGCATTTT
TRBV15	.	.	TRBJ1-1	CATSRDPKPNTEAFF	TGTGCCACCAGCAGAGATCCCAAGCCGAACACTGAAGCTTTCTTT
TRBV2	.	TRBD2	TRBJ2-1	CARAGGPYNEQFF	TGTGCCAGAGCGGGAGGACCTTACAATGAGCAGTTCTTC
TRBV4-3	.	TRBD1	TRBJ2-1	CASSQDPRGGGFGYEQFF	TGCGCCAGCAGCCAAGATCCTAGAGGGGGCGGGTTCGGGTATGAGCAGTTCTTC
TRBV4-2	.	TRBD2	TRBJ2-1	CASSQEPGLAALEQFF	TGTGCCAGCAGCCAAGAGCCGGGACTAGCGGCCCTTGAGCAGTTCTTC
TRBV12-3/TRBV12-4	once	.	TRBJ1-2	CASSLGAGYGYTF	TGTGCCAGCAGTTTGGGTGCTGGCTATGGCTACACCTTC
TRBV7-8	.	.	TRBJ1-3	CASSLALSVLGNTIYF	TGTGCCAGCAGCTTAGCGCTCTCGGTCCTTGGAAACACCATATATTTT
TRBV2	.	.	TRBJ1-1	CASSDSGRTYSMNTEAFF	TGTGCCAGCAGTGATAGCGGCCGAACCTATAGCATGAACACTGAAGCTTTCTTT
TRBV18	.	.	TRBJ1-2	CASSGGFAYGYTF	TGTGCCAGCTCAGGGGGTTTTGCCTATGGCTACACCTTC
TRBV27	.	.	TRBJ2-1	CASREVPNEQFF	TGTGCCAGCAGGGAGGTCCCCAATGAGCAGTTCTTC
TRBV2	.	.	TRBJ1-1	CASTKGTEAFF	TGTGCCAGCACGAAGGGCACTGAAGCTTTCTTT
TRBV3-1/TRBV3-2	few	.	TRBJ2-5	CASSQEQVQETQYF	TGTGCCAGCAGCCAAGAACAGGTCCAAGAGACCCAGTACTTC
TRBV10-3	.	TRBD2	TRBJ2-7	CAISEGSGRPTYEQYF	TGTGCCATCAGTGAGGGGAGCGGGAGGCCAACCTACGAGCAGTACTTC
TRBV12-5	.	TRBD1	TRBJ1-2	CASGTQTGPGYGYTF	TGTGCTAGTGGTACCCAGACAGGGCCAGGGTATGGCTACACCTTC
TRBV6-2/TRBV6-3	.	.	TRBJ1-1	CASSPPGRGITEAFF	TGTGCCAGCAGTCCCCCGGGAAGGGGGATCACTGAAGCTTTCTTT
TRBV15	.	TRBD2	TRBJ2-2	CATSSLAGGRNGELFF	TGTGCCACCAGTTCACTAGCGGGGGGGCGTAACGGGGAGCTGTTTTTT
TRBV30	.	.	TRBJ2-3	CAWSILRGSDTQYF	TGTGCCTGGAGCATCCTACGGGGCTCAGATACGCAGTATTTT
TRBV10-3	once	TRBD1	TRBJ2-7	CATRESTGEDEQYF	TGTGCCACCCGTGAATCGACAGGGGAGGACGAGCAGTACTTC
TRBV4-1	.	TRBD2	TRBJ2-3	CASSQDPLAGEGDTQYF	TGCGCCAGCAGCCAAGATCCGCTAGCGGGAGAAGGAGATACGCAGTATTTT
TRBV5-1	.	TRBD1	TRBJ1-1	CASSSGQARVGTEAFF	TGCGCCAGCAGCTCGGGACAGGCGAGGGTAGGCACTGAAGCTTTCTTT
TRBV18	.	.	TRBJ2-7	CASSPFGGFEQYF	TGTGCCAGCTCACCATTCGGGGGCTTCGAGCAGTACTTC
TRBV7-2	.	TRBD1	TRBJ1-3	CASSFGTGVNTIYF	TGTGCCAGCAGCTTCGGGACAGGGGTAAACACCATATATTTT
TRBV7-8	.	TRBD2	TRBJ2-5	CASSLGRGAGAGETQYF	TGTGCCAGCAGCTTAGGGCGCGGGGCGGGAGCAGGGGAGACCCAGTACTTC
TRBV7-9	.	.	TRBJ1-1	CASFSRVTEAFF	TGTGCCAGCTTTTCGAGGGTTACTGAAGCTTTCTTT
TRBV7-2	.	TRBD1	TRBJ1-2	CASSATGYGYGYTF	TGTGCCAGCAGCGCGACAGGGTACGGCTATGGCTACACCTTC
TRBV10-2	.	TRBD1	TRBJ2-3	CASSESGQGAQIDTQYF	TGCGCCAGCAGTGAGTCAGGGCAGGGGGCGCAGATAGATACGCAGTATTTT
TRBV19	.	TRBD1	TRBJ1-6	CASSIGQGAGSPLHF	TGTGCCAGTAGTATAGGACAGGGGGCCGGATCACCCCTCCACTTT
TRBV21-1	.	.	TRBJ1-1	CASSKALDSPNTEAFF	TGTGCCAGCAGCAAAGCCTTGGACAGTCCGAACACTGAAGCTTTCTTT
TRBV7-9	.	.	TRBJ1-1	CASSPLGFSEAFF	TGTGCCAGCAGCCCGCTAGGGTTTTCTGAAGCTTTCTTT
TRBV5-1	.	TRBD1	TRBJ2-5	CASSLEGTGGETQYF	TGCGCCAGCAGCTTGGAAGGGACAGGAGGGGAGACCCAGTACTTC
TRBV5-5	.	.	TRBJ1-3	CASSLFRSSGNTIYF	TGTGCCAGCAGCTTGTTTCGGTCGTCTGGAAACACCATATATTTT
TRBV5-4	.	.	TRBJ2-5	CASSLGGTTSTAQYF	TGTGCCAGCAGCTTGGGGGGGACCACTTCCACCGCCCAGTACTTC